These T cell receptor beta chains were read from a single sample in a study of OX40 agonist ivuxolimab in advanced cancers. Clones were sequenced by immunoSEQ multiplex PCR, and TCRdb holds only the in-frame ones, with some missing. This repertoire shows fewer than 65,000 clones, around 90% found once; its top ten account for about 5.4%. The sample in question was CD4+ or CD8+ T cells sorted from blood, obtained in a trial of the OX40 agonist ivuxolimab. These receptor sequences come from an adult with an advanced solid tumor such as melanoma, head and neck, liver or kidney cancer. Each CDR3 is given with its conserved first and last residue. The D gene is left open where the match is weak. Clone size, where shown, is once, few, many, or a class for clones that have expanded.

cdr3_nt,cdr3_aa,clone_size,d_call,j_call,v_call
TGTGCCAGCAGCTCCGGGGTGACTAGCTGGACCGGGGAGCTGTTTTTT,CASSSGVTSWTGELFF,-,TRBD2,TRBJ2-2,TRBV7-9
TGTGCCAGCAGTGTGGGGGCGCTCCCCTGGGGCTACACCTTC,CASSVGALPWGYTF,-,-,TRBJ1-2,TRBV28
TGTGCCAGCTCCCGGGCGGGAGAGTATCAGTACTTC,CASSRAGEYQYF,-,TRBD2,TRBJ2-7,TRBV18
TGTGCCAGCAGCCCTCCGGGCTTGAACACCGGGGAGCTGTTTTTT,CASSPPGLNTGELFF,-,-,TRBJ2-2,TRBV5-4
TGTGCCAGCAGTTTACCAGGAGTATACGAGCAGTACTTC,CASSLPGVYEQYF,once,-,TRBJ2-7,TRBV28
TGTGCCAGCAGCTTATCGAGGGACAACTACGAGCAGTACTTC,CASSLSRDNYEQYF,-,-,TRBJ2-7,TRBV7-2
TGTGCCAGCAGCCTTCCCCTACTCGGCTCGGGGTGGTTCTTC,CASSLPLLGSGWFF,-,-,TRBJ2-1,TRBV5-4
TGTGCCAGCACCCTAGTCAGGACCTCCTACAATGAGCAGTTCTTC,CASTLVRTSYNEQFF,-,-,TRBJ2-1,TRBV6-1
TGTGCCAGCAGTGGAATGGAGCAGGGAGGGGTGCAGTACTTC,CASSGMEQGGVQYF,-,TRBD2,TRBJ2-7,TRBV2
TGTGCTAGTGGTTCCGCTGGCCGCGGGGATACGCAGTATTTT,CASGSAGRGDTQYF,-,-,TRBJ2-3,TRBV12-5
TGTGCCAGCAGCACCCAAGGGGGTAGCTCCTACAATGAGCAGTTCTTC,CASSTQGGSSYNEQFF,once,-,TRBJ2-1,TRBV7-2
TGTGCCAGCTCACCAGTGATAGCGGGAGAAAATGAGCAGTTCTTC,CASSPVIAGENEQFF,-,TRBD2,TRBJ2-1,TRBV18
TGTGCCAGCTCACCCTCGCGTCGTGAAGAGACCCAGTACTTC,CASSPSRREETQYF,-,-,TRBJ2-5,TRBV18
TGTGCCAGCAGCCGACCAGGGTACAATGAGCAGTTCTTC,CASSRPGYNEQFF,once,-,TRBJ2-1,TRBV7-3
TGTGCCTGGGACCGGGGGATGGGTCAGCCCCAGCATTTT,CAWDRGMGQPQHF,-,-,TRBJ1-5,TRBV30
TGTGCCAGCAGCCTAAACACCGGGGAGCTGTTTTTT,CASSLNTGELFF,-,-,TRBJ2-2,TRBV11-2
TGTGCTAGTGGTTTGGTACAGGCTAGCGGGAGGGCATACAATGAGCAGTTCTTC,CASGLVQASGRAYNEQFF,few,TRBD2,TRBJ2-1,TRBV12-5
TGTGCCAGCAGCTCTAGCACAGATACGCAGTATTTT,CASSSSTDTQYF,medium-sized,-,TRBJ2-3,TRBV7-9
TGTGCCAGCAGTCGACTAACTAGCACAGATACGCAGTATTTT,CASSRLTSTDTQYF,-,-,TRBJ2-3,TRBV2
TGTGCCTGGAGTAGGACAGGGGCTACTGAAGCTTTCTTT,CAWSRTGATEAFF,-,TRBD1,TRBJ1-1,TRBV30
TGTGCCAGTAGTGCTTACAGCAACAATCAGCCCCAGCATTTT,CASSAYSNNQPQHF,-,-,TRBJ1-5,TRBV19
TGTGCCAGCGGAGAGGATTATGGCTACACCTTC,CASGEDYGYTF,-,-,TRBJ1-2,TRBV2
TGTGCCAGCAGTGCAACCTTGACAGGGTTAGATGGCTACACCTTC,CASSATLTGLDGYTF,-,TRBD1,TRBJ1-2,TRBV2
TGTGCCAGCAGCGTAGAGGCTAGCACGCCCGAGCAGTACTTC,CASSVEASTPEQYF,-,-,TRBJ2-7,TRBV9
TGTGCCAGCAGTTTATCAGGCAGTGGGACCTACGAGCAGTACTTC,CASSLSGSGTYEQYF,-,-,TRBJ2-7,TRBV28
TGTGCCAGCAGTGTGGATTTCACCGGGGAGCTGTTTTTT,CASSVDFTGELFF,-,-,TRBJ2-2,TRBV2
TGTGCCAGCAGCACTAAGCGGGAGGGAAGCTACAATGAGCAGTTCTTC,CASSTKREGSYNEQFF,-,TRBD2,TRBJ2-1,TRBV11-1
TGTGCCAGCAGCTTAGAAAGACGGGAGACCCAGTACTTC,CASSLERRETQYF,-,-,TRBJ2-5,TRBV7-3
TGTGCCAGCAGCCAGGGGAGAAAACTGTTTTTT,CASSQGRKLFF,-,-,TRBJ1-4,TRBV6-1
TGCGCCAGCAGCTTGGGGACAGGGGTCAGCTCCTACGAGCAGTACTTC,CASSLGTGVSSYEQYF,-,TRBD1,TRBJ2-7,TRBV5-1
TGTGCCAGCTCACGAGTCGGGACAGGGGCTGGAAACACCATATATTTT,CASSRVGTGAGNTIYF,few,TRBD1,TRBJ1-3,TRBV18
TGCGCCAGCAGGGGGGGACAGGGTAACAATGAGCAGTTCTTC,CASRGGQGNNEQFF,-,TRBD1,TRBJ2-1,TRBV10-2
TGTGCCATCAGTTCAGCCGGGACTAGCGGGACCTACGAGCAGTACTTC,CAISSAGTSGTYEQYF,-,TRBD2,TRBJ2-7,TRBV10-3
TGTGCCAGCAGTTTTACCGGGACAGGGCTTTACAATGAGCAGTTCTTC,CASSFTGTGLYNEQFF,-,TRBD1,TRBJ2-1,TRBV6-5
TGTGCCAGCAGTGGGGGTACAGGGTCCTACGAGCAGTACTTC,CASSGGTGSYEQYF,-,-,TRBJ2-7,TRBV2
TGTGCCAGCAGTGACTCCGTAGGGGGCGTTAAGAGCAATCAGCCCCAGCATTTT,CASSDSVGGVKSNQPQHF,-,TRBD1,TRBJ1-5,TRBV6-4
TGTGCCAGCAGCGTAACCGGACGGGGTGGCTATGGCTACACCTTC,CASSVTGRGGYGYTF,-,-,TRBJ1-2,TRBV9
TGTGCCAGCTCACCAGGGTTCCAAGAGACCCAGTACTTC,CASSPGFQETQYF,once,-,TRBJ2-5,TRBV18
TGTGCCAGCAGTCCCACAGGTGCGGGCTATGGCTACACCTTC,CASSPTGAGYGYTF,-,-,TRBJ1-2,TRBV28
TGTGCCAGTCAGTCGCAAGGGGCCCTGAGCACTGAAGCTTTCTTT,CASQSQGALSTEAFF,-,-,TRBJ1-1,TRBV2
TGTGCCAGCAGCCCTTGGGGAGGAGACGTTTCCTACGAGCAGTACTTC,CASSPWGGDVSYEQYF,-,-,TRBJ2-7,TRBV7-9
TGTGCCTGGAGTGTAAGGGTGGGGACTGGAAACACCATATATTTT,CAWSVRVGTGNTIYF,-,-,TRBJ1-3,TRBV30
TGTGCCAGCAGCGCCCAAATCCCTGGTACCAACTATGGCTACACCTTC,CASSAQIPGTNYGYTF,once,-,TRBJ1-2,TRBV9
TGTGCCAGCAGTTTTTACGCGTTTGGGGCCGTGAGTGTTTACGAGCAGTACTTC,CASSFYAFGAVSVYEQYF,-,-,TRBJ2-7,TRBV27
TGTGCCAGCAGCTTAGATGGGCGGGGGGAGACCCAGTACTTC,CASSLDGRGETQYF,-,TRBD2,TRBJ2-5,TRBV11-2
TGTGCCAGCAGTCTCGGAGTTCTGGAGACCCAGTACTTC,CASSLGVLETQYF,-,-,TRBJ2-5,TRBV14